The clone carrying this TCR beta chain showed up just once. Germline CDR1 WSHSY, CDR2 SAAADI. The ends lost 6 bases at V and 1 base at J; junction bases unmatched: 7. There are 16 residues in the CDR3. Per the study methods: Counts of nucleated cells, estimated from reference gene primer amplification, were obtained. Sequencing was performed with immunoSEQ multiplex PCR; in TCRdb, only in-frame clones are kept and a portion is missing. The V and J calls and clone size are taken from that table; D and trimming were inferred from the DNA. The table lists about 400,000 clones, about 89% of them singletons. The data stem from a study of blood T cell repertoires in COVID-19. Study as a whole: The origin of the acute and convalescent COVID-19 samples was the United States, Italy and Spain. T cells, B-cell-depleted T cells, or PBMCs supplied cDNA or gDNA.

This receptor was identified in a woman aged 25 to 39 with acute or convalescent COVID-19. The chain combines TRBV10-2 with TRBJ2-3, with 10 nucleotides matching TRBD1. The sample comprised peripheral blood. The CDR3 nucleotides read TGCGCCAGCAGGGACAGGGGGGGCTTGGGCACAGATACGCAGTATTTT. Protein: CASRDRGGLGTDTQYF.